This T cell receptor beta chain was documented in a study of healthy donors' naive CD4 and CD8 T cells. V was trimmed by 4 bases and J by 0 bases, leaving 10 bases between them. Germline-derived CDR1 and CDR2 are GTSNPN and SVGIG (reference sequence). This CDR3 contains 13 residues. TCR libraries were built from 500 to 600 ng of total RNA by linear amplification. One entry per CDR3 protein results from TCRdb running MiXCR on the reads. The data hold roughly 200,000 distinct CDR3 sequences, with over 60% observed a single time. The TCR comes from a pool of human donors in good health; the sample pools cells from several healthy donors. The chain uses TRBV30 and TRBJ2-7; D is ambiguous. Sample: naive CD4+ and CD8+ T cells sorted from blood, pooled from several donors. This chain's CDR3 is CAWKPFFSYEQYF. CDR3 nucleotide sequence: TGTGCCTGGAAACCATTCTTCTCCTACGAGCAGTACTTC. The whole variable domain, remainder taken from reference TRBV30 and TRBJ2-7, is SQTIHQWPATLVQPVGSPLSLECTVEGTSNPNLYWYRQAAGRGLQLLFYSVGIGQISSEVPQNLSASRPQDRQFILSSKKLLLSDSGFYLCAWKPFFSYEQYFGPGTRLTVT.